A selection of T cell receptor beta chains follows, all from one sample in a study of brain T cells in children with intractable seizures. This table comes from immunoSEQ multiplex PCR, and its TCRdb copy is limited to in-frame clones, with some not included. The top ten clones hold under 7% of a sample with about 350,000 clones, 93% of them seen once. The sequenced sample was peripheral blood, obtained less than 6 months after surgery. These receptors came from a boy younger than two with tuberous sclerosis and intractable seizures. Each CDR3 is given with its conserved first and last residue. D genes are given only for firm matches. Not every row has a clone size; where given, it reads once, few, many or a size class.

D	V	size	J	CDR3	DNA
NA	TRBV7-9	NA	TRBJ2-7	CASSLSGGFSYEQYF	TGTGCCAGCAGCTTAAGTGGGGGGTTCTCCTACGAGCAGTACTTC
NA	TRBV10-2	many	TRBJ1-1	CASSESAEAFF	TGCGCCAGCAGTGAGTCGGCTGAAGCTTTCTTT
NA	TRBV6-1	NA	TRBJ1-2	CASSEARTPANYGYTF	TGTGCCAGCAGTGAAGCTAGGACACCAGCTAACTATGGCTACACCTTC
NA	TRBV10-3	NA	TRBJ2-1	CAISETASNEQFF	TGTGCCATCAGTGAGACAGCTTCCAATGAGCAGTTCTTC
NA	TRBV10-3	NA	TRBJ2-3	CAISVTSTGVSTDTQYF	TGTGCCATCAGTGTGACTAGCACAGGGGTAAGCACAGATACGCAGTATTTT
NA	TRBV2	NA	TRBJ1-1	CAILQSSLSEAFF	TGTGCCATCCTTCAGAGTTCTTTATCTGAAGCTTTCTTT
TRBD2	TRBV7-9	NA	TRBJ2-7	CASSPDPSGGYEQYF	TGTGCCAGCAGCCCGGACCCTAGCGGGGGCTACGAGCAGTACTTC
NA	TRBV7-2	NA	TRBJ1-6	CASSLRRDSPLHF	TGTGCCAGCAGCTTAAGGAGGGATTCACCCCTCCACTTT
NA	TRBV11-3	NA	TRBJ2-1	CASSSRESHEQFF	TGTGCCAGCAGCTCCCGGGAGTCACATGAGCAGTTCTTC
NA	TRBV30	NA	TRBJ1-5	CAWTPGILPFERTQPQHF	TGTGCCTGGACCCCCGGGATACTGCCTTTCGAAAGAACTCAGCCCCAGCATTTT
NA	TRBV30	NA	TRBJ1-2	CAWTGTIYGYTF	TGTGCCTGGACAGGGACCATCTATGGCTACACCTTC
TRBD2	TRBV7-8	NA	TRBJ2-1	CASSLREAYNEQFF	TGTGCCAGCAGCTTGCGGGAGGCCTACAATGAGCAGTTCTTC
TRBD2	TRBV11-3	NA	TRBJ2-7	CASSLGFSGSVYEQYF	TGTGCCAGCAGCTTAGGGTTTAGCGGGAGTGTCTACGAGCAGTACTTC
TRBD2	TRBV27	NA	TRBJ2-7	CASSFKGLAGGGSYEQYF	TGTGCCAGCAGTTTTAAGGGGCTAGCGGGAGGTGGGTCCTACGAGCAGTACTTC
NA	TRBV30	NA	TRBJ2-5	CAWKSGEETQYF	TGTGCCTGGAAGTCCGGGGAAGAGACCCAGTACTTC
NA	TRBV19	NA	TRBJ2-2	CASRGAGTGELFF	TGTGCCAGTAGGGGGGCGGGCACCGGGGAGCTGTTTTTT
NA	TRBV7-8	NA	TRBJ1-4	CASSLTDLVIDEKLFF	TGTGCCAGCAGCTTAACCGACCTGGTAATCGATGAAAAACTGTTTTTT
TRBD2	TRBV7-3	once	TRBJ2-1	CASSLRPGGSYNEQFF	TGTGCCAGCAGCTTAAGGCCGGGAGGGAGTTACAATGAGCAGTTCTTC
NA	TRBV3-1/TRBV3-2	NA	TRBJ1-6	CASSQASPGSSYNSPLHF	TGTGCCAGCAGCCAAGCCTCTCCGGGGAGCTCCTATAATTCACCCCTCCACTTT
NA	TRBV28	NA	TRBJ1-2	CASRRGGMYLFGGGYTF	TGTGCCAGCCGAAGGGGGGGCATGTATTTATTCGGGGGTGGCTACACCTTC
TRBD2	TRBV27	NA	TRBJ2-2	CASREPTSANTGELFF	TGTGCCAGCAGGGAGCCGACTAGCGCGAACACCGGGGAGCTGTTTTTT
TRBD1	TRBV4-1	once	TRBJ1-5	CASSQSGGGNQPQHF	TGCGCCAGCAGCCAATCAGGGGGGGGCAACCAGCCCCAGCATTTT
NA	TRBV6-7	NA	TRBJ1-2	CASSYSQGEALYGYTF	TGTGCCAGCAGTTACTCCCAGGGAGAAGCCCTTTATGGCTACACCTTC
NA	TRBV11-2	NA	TRBJ1-6	CASSLREGNSPLHF	TGTGCCAGCAGCTTAAGGGAGGGTAATTCACCCCTCCACTTT